The clone carrying this T cell receptor (beta chain) showed up just once. Its specificity is not known. Every patient had mismatch repair deficiency by PCR or immunohistochemistry. A few pembrolizumab responders had their TCRs sequenced. The data were obtained in a study of PD-1 blockade in mismatch repair-deficient tumors. At the level of the study: Patients had approximately 12 mismatch repair-deficient cancer types, all previously treated and progressing.

Germline-derived CDR1 and CDR2 are SGHRS and YFSETQ. The CDR3 sequence is 14 residues long. Trimming pared 2 bases from V and 2 bases from J, leaving 10 bases between. Assay used: immunoSEQ multiplex PCR; TCRdb lists only in-frame clones, some missing. The sample carries 100,000 to 150,000 clones, roughly 90% recorded once. The study, taken as a whole, reports: Tumor-resident clones, often undetectable pretreatment in blood, expanded then contracted after pembrolizumab.

The chain couples TRBV5-1 to TRBJ2-5; D is ambiguous. The origin of this receptor is an adult with mismatch repair-deficient cancer. Sequencing used peripheral blood, obtained just under 74 weeks after starting pembrolizumab. CDR3 DNA: TGCGCCAGCAGCTTCGGCAGGCTTCAAGAGACCCAGTACTTC. Its translation is CASSFGRLQETQYF.